This is a list of T cell receptor beta chains from one sample in a study of control samples from healthy donors and cancer patients. Assay: immunoSEQ multiplex PCR; the TCRdb copy retains only in-frame clones and omits some. The sample includes 57,000 or so clones, less than 95% seen only once; the top ten take 3.5% to 4%. What was sequenced was blood. Source of these receptors: a man under 40 in good health. Both conserved end residues are part of each CDR3. D genes are given only for firm matches. Some rows mark clone size as missing; the rest say once, few, many or name a class of expanded clone.

j_call clone_size cdr3_length v_call d_call cdr3_nt cdr3_aa
TRBJ1-3 once 13 TRBV5-6 . TGTGCCAGCATGGGCCTCTCTGGAAACACCATATATTTT CASMGLSGNTIYF
TRBJ2-1 . 17 TRBV4-2 TRBD2 TGTGCCAGCAGCCAAGAAGGCGGCGGGGGGGAATACAATGAGCAGTTCTTC CASSQEGGGGEYNEQFF
TRBJ2-7 . 17 TRBV15 TRBD2 TGTGCCACCAGCAGAGATCGACTAGCGGGGGGTTCCTACGAGCAGTACTTC CATSRDRLAGGSYEQYF
TRBJ2-7 . 14 TRBV29-1 TRBD1 TGCAGCGTCTCCGGACAGGCGAGATCCTACGAGCAGTACTTC CSVSGQARSYEQYF
TRBJ1-2 . 13 TRBV24-1 . TGTGCCACCAGTCGGACCAGGGACTATGGCTACACCTTC CATSRTRDYGYTF
TRBJ1-5 . 17 TRBV4-1 TRBD1 TGCGCCCGCAGCCAAGGGGAGACGACAGGGGGCACCGGGCCCCAGCATTTT CARSQGETTGGTGPQHF
TRBJ1-5 . 14 TRBV7-2 TRBD1 TGTGCCAGCAGCCCAGGGGCAGGGGGTCAGCCCCAGCATTTT CASSPGAGGQPQHF
TRBJ1-2 few 15 TRBV6-5 TRBD1 TGTGCCAGCAGGGGACAGGGGGCAGGAGACTATGGCTACACCTTC CASRGQGAGDYGYTF
TRBJ1-2 . 14 TRBV6-2/TRBV6-3 . TGTGCCAGCAGCCACCTAGGGACTAACTATGGCTACACCTTC CASSHLGTNYGYTF
TRBJ2-5 once 13 TRBV29-1 . TGCAGCGTCATGCCCTCGGGGCAAGAGACCCAGTACTTC CSVMPSGQETQYF
TRBJ2-3 . 16 TRBV5-1 TRBD1 TGCGCCAGCAGCGGACAGGCGGGCGGGTCCACAGATACGCAGTATTTT CASSGQAGGSTDTQYF
TRBJ1-4 . 15 TRBV18 TRBD1 TGTGCCAGCTCACCGGGACAGGGAGCAAATGAAAAACTGTTTTTT CASSPGQGANEKLFF
TRBJ2-7 . 14 TRBV6-5 . TGTGCCAGCAACAAAGGCGGGGCGACCTACGAGCAGTACTTC CASNKGGATYEQYF
TRBJ1-5 . 15 TRBV6-5 . TGTGCCAGCAGTTATGCGGGGAATAGCAATCAGCCCCAGCATTTT CASSYAGNSNQPQHF